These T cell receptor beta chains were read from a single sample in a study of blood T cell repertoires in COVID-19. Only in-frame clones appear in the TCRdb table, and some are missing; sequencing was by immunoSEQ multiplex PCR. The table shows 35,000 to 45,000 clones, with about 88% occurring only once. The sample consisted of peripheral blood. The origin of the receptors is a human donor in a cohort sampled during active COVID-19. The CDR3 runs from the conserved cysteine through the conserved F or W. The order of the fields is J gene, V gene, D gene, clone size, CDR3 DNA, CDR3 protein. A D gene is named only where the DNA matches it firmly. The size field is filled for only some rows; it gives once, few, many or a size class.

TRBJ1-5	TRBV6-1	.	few	TGTGCCAGCAGTGAAGTACCGGGAGCAGGTCCCCAGCATTTT	CASSEVPGAGPQHF
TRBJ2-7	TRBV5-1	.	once	TGCGCCAGCAGCTTGGTGGCTTCCTACGAGCAGTACTTC	CASSLVASYEQYF
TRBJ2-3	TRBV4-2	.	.	TGTGCCAGCAGCCAAGATGGGGGAGGCGGCGTGGGGTTT	CASSQDGGGGVGF
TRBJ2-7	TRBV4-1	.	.	TGCGCCAGCAGCCAAGTTACAGGGAGCTCCTACGAGCAGTACTTC	CASSQVTGSSYEQYF
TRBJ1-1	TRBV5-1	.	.	TGCGCCAGCAGCAAGGGGGAGGGGGCTGAAGCTTTCTTT	CASSKGEGAEAFF
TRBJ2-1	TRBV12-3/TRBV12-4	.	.	TGTGCCAGTTCCTCCGGGAGCTACAATGAGCAGTTCTTC	CASSSGSYNEQFF
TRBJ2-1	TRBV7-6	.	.	TGTGCCAGCAGCTCCCGACTAGAGTACAATGAGCAGTTCTTC	CASSSRLEYNEQFF
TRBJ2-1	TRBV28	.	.	TGTGCCAGCAGTTTTGAGGCGTTTACCTACAATGAGCAGTTCTTC	CASSFEAFTYNEQFF
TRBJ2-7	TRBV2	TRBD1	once	TGTGCCAGCAGACAACAGGGGTTGAGCGAGCAGTACTTC	CASRQQGLSEQYF
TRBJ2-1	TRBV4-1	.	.	TGCGCCAGCAGCCCCCGGGGGAAGAATGAGCAGTTCTTC	CASSPRGKNEQFF
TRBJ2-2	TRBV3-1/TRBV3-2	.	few	TGTGCCAGCAGCCAACGGGTAACGAACACCGGGGAGCTGTTTTTT	CASSQRVTNTGELFF
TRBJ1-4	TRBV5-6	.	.	TGTGCCAGCAGCTTGGGATTTAGAGAAAAACTGTTTTTT	CASSLGFREKLFF
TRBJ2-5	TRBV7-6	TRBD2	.	TGTGCCAGCAGCTTAGAACTAGCGAGTGAGACCCAGTACTTC	CASSLELASETQYF
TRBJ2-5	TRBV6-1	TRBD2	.	TGTGCCAGCAGTGAATGGGGTCTAGCGGGGGGGAGTGGTGTCCAAGAGACCCAGTACTTC	CASSEWGLAGGSGVQETQYF
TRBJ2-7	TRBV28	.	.	TGTGCCAGCAGTTTTTCGTGGCAGAACTCCTACGAGCAGTACTTC	CASSFSWQNSYEQYF
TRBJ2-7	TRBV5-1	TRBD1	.	TGCGCCAGCAGCTTGGAGGGGGCGTCCTACGAGCAGTACTTC	CASSLEGASYEQYF
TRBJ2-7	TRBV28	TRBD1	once	TGTGCCAGCAGTTCGGCAGGGGGCAGTTACGAGCAGTACTTC	CASSSAGGSYEQYF
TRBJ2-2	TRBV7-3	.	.	TGTGCCAGCAGCTTAGATAGTGCGAGGACCGGGGAGCTGTTTTTT	CASSLDSARTGELFF
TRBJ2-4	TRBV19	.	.	TGTGCCAGTAGTATCGCAGGGCGAGCAAACATTCAGTACTTC	CASSIAGRANIQYF
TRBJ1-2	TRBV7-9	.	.	TGTGCCAGCAGCTTAGGCGGAAGCTATGGCTACACCTTC	CASSLGGSYGYTF
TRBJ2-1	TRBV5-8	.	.	TGTGCCAGCAAAACAGTCTCCTACAATGAGCAGTTCTTC	CASKTVSYNEQFF
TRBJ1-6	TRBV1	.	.	TGCACCAGCAGCAGGGACAGGGCGTATAATTCACCCCTCCACTTT	CTSSRDRAYNSPLHF
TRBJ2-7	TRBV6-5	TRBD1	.	TGTGCCAGCAGTTTGGAGGGGGACAGGGGCGACGAGCAGTACTTC	CASSLEGDRGDEQYF
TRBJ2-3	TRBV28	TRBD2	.	TGTGCCAGCAGCCCCCCGGTAGCGGGGTTACAAGATACGCAGTATTTT	CASSPPVAGLQDTQYF